This TCR beta chain was identified during a study of OX40 agonist ivuxolimab in advanced cancers. Profiled with immunoSEQ multiplex PCR; TCRdb holds only in-frame clones, not every one. Among 70,000 or so clones listed, over 60% were seen once. The origin of this receptor is an adult with an advanced solid tumor such as melanoma, head and neck, liver or kidney cancer. This material consisted of CD4+ or CD8+ T cells sorted from blood, taken in a trial of the OX40 agonist ivuxolimab.

The CDR3 DNA sequence: TGTGCCAGCATGAAGGGGGAACTTAATGAGCAGTTCTTC. It is translated as CASMKGELNEQFF. The V gene is TRBV2, the J gene TRBJ2-1; D may be TRBD1 (6 bases). CDR1 is SNHLY and CDR2 is FYNNEI in the germline V gene. V was trimmed by 7 bases and J by 7 bases, leaving 14 bases between them. The CDR3 spans 13 residues.